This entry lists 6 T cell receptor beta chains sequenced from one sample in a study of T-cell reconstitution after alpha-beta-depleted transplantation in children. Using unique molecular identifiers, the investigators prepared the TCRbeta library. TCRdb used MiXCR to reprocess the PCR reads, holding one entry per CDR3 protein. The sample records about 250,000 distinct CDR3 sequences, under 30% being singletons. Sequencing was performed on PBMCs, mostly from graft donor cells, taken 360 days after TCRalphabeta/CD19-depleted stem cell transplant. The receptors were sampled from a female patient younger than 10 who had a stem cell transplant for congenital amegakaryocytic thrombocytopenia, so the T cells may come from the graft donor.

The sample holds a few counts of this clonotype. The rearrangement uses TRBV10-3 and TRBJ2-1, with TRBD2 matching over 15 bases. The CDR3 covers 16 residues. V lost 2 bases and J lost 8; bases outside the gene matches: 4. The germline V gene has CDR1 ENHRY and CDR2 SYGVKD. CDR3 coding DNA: TGTGCCATCAGTGAGGGGACTAGCGGGAGGCGGTATGAGCAGTTCTTC. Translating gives CAISEGTSGRRYEQFF.

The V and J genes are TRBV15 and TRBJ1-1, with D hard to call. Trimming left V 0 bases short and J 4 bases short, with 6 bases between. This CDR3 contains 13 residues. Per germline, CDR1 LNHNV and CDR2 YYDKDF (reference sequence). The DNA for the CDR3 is TGTGCCACCAGCAGAGATCTGGGCACTGAAGCTTTCTTT. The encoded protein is CATSRDLGTEAFF.

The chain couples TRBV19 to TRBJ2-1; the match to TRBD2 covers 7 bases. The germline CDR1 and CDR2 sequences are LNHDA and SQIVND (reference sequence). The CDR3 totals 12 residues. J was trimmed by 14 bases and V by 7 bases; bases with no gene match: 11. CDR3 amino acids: CASTSGGLVKFF. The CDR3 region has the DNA TGTGCCAGTACCTCTGGAGGACTAGTGAAGTTCTTC.

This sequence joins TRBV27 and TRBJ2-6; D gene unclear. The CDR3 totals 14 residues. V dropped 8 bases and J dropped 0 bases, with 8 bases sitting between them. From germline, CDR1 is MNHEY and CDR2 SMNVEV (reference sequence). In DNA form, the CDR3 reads TGTGCCAGCCGGCCTCTCTCTGGGGCCAACGTCCTGACTTTC. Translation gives CASRPLSGANVLTF.

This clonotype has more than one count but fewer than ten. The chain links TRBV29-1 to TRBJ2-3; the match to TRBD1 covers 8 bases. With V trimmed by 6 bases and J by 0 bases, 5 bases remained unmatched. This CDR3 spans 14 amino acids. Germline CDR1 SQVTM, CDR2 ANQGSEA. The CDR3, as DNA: TGCAGCGTGACAGGGGCCTCTAGCACAGATACGCAGTATTTT. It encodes CSVTGASSTDTQYF.

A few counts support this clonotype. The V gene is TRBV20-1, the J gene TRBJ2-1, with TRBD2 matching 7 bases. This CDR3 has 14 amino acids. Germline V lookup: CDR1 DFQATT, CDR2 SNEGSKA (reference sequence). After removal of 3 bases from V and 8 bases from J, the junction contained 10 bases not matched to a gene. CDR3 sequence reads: CSASGRERVDEQFF. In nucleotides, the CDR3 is TGCAGTGCTAGTGGGCGGGAGCGGGTCGATGAGCAGTTCTTC.